The source of this T cell receptor beta chain is a study of cytomegalovirus exposure and HLA in healthy donors. The primer mix had 60 Vbeta and 13 Jbeta primers. Sequencing was performed with immunoSEQ multiplex PCR; in TCRdb, only in-frame clones are kept and a portion is missing. The data hold about 190,000 clones, with 75% to 80% observed a single time. The V and J ends lost 4 bases and 3 bases respectively, with 12 bases between them. The germline V gene encodes CDR1 ENHRY and CDR2 SYGVKD. CDR3 size: 14 residues. The sequencing input was PBMCs. This sequence joins TRBV10-3 and TRBJ1-1; TRBD1 might be the D (6 bases). The TCR originated in a woman under 40 in good health and CMV-seropositive. CDR3: CAISAQGGDTEAFF. CDR3 nucleotides: TGTGCCATCAGTGCCCAAGGGGGGGACACTGAAGCTTTCTTT.